This T cell receptor beta chain was sequenced in a study of a mutant IDH1 vaccine in newly diagnosed glioma. Overall study context: Patients under treatment included about 62% males and 37.5% females and had a mean age of approximately 44 years.

The table lists this clone with a few counts. The time point: baseline, week 1 (first vaccination visit). Treatment meaning: pre-vaccination baseline after standard-of-care therapy. Trimming took off 4 bases at V and 3 bases at J, with 9 bases between the two ends. Germline V gene lookup returns CDR1 KGHSH and CDR2 LQKENI. The CDR3 has 13 amino acids. Repertoires were generated with immunoSEQ multiplex PCR, while TCRdb's copy carries only in-frame clones and drops some. The sample has tens of thousands of clones, 80% to 90% seen once. The clonotype was recovered from a man aged 18 to 35 with glioma. The chain is built from TRBV18 and TRBJ1-1; no definite D call. The material was PBMCs, obtained from a glioma patient treated with radiotherapy, temozolomide or both. The CDR3 DNA follows: TGTGCCAGCTCACTGCGAAGACACACTGAAGCTTTCTTT. It specifies CASSLRRHTEAFF.